This TCR beta chain stems from a study of vaccination and CD4 T cells after COVID-19. Comments on this clonotype: The target antigen is unknown.

Treatment described: approximately 11-day PBMC culture with coronavirus spike peptide pools or control peptides (ViraFEST assay). Sequenced with the Oncomine TCR Beta short-read assay was DNA taken from cultured CD4+ T cells. Cultured CD4+ T cells were the source of extracted genomic DNA. TCRdb redid the calling of the PCR reads with MiXCR, one entry per CDR3 protein. The table shows about 7,800 distinct CDR3 sequences, with approximately 60% occurring only once. The sample taken for sequencing was CD4+ T cells from blood, cultured in vitro. This receptor was obtained from a human donor who had recovered from COVID-19.

CDR3 nucleotides: TGTGCCAGCAGCTTATATGGGTCCACAGATACGCAGTATTTT. Amino acids: CASSLYGSTDTQYF. The rearrangement uses TRBV7-2 and TRBJ2-3; D is unresolved. This CDR3 has 14 residues. Germline values: CDR1 SGHTA, CDR2 FQGNSA. Trimming removed 2 bases at V and 2 bases at J, with 8 bases between.